This record covers a single TCR beta chain. The data belong to a study of blood T cell repertoires in COVID-19. The overall study: In each case, the material was cDNA or gDNA derived from T cells, B-cell-depleted T cells, or PBMCs.

Produced via immunoSEQ multiplex PCR; TCRdb's table is partial and in-frame only. The data contain hundreds of thousands of clones, 70% to 90% of them seen just once; the ten biggest clones take up around 13%. The clonotype comes from a woman between 65 and 79 years old with COVID-19, enrolled during active disease. Sequenced sample: peripheral blood.

CDR3 nucleotides: TGTGCCAGCAGCCTACATGACAGGGGGCAGGCCGGGGAGCTGTTTTTT. This gives the protein CASSLHDRGQAGELFF. This sequence joins TRBV5-4 and TRBJ2-2, with 10 bases aligning to TRBD1. V lost 4 bases and J lost 6; bases outside the gene matches: 9. CDR1 and CDR2 (germline): SGHNT, YYREEE (reference sequence). This CDR3 is built from 16 residues.